This T cell receptor beta chain was found in a study of cytomegalovirus exposure and HLA in healthy donors. Data came from immunoSEQ multiplex PCR; TCRdb stores just in-frame clones and leaves some out. The sample shows around 190,000 clones, less than 85% of them seen only once. General study points: Across donors, most TCRs were seen rarely, yet some public ones were widespread.

Worth noting for this clone: Its target is unknown.

The donors were members of the validation cohort, which comprised approximately 120 subjects and was separate from the first cohort of about 700 subjects. Sequenced: PBMCs. The source is a man in his late teens or twenties in good health and CMV-seropositive.

This chain's CDR3 is CAISLNPTHGNNQPQHF. The CDR3 DNA follows: TGTGCCATCAGCCTTAACCCTACCCACGGTAACAATCAGCCCCAGCATTTT. The V call is TRBV10-3, the J call TRBJ1-5; D gene ambiguous. The CDR3 consists of 17 residues. V was cut by 6 bases and J by 3 bases, with 21 bases left in between. In germline, CDR1 is ENHRY, CDR2 SYGVKD.